One T cell receptor (beta chain) is described in this entry. It lacks a known antigen. Per-nucleotide qualities are absent, and no much larger clonotype sits a single base away. V is pruned by 6 bases and J by 3 bases, leaving 6 bases of the junction without a gene match. Including the terminal cysteine and phenylalanine, the CDR3 comprises 16 residues. Only the CDR3 region is kept as DNA, spanning 48 bases read in frame from base 1. Reading the germline V gene (reference sequence) gives CDR1 MNHEY and CDR2 SMNVEV. This entry belongs to a study of T cell responses to AZD1222 COVID-19 vaccine (dated by TCRdb to the early 2020s). In the study overall: AZD1222 recipients whose second dose came at about 4 weeks and those whose second dose came at about 12 weeks were combined into one group, since spike-specific TCR depth and breadth did not differ between the two schedules. A total of over 230 trial participants underwent TCR sequencing, of whom more than 200 had received two doses of AZD1222 and about 25 had received two doses of the MenACWY control vaccine. Trial participants were enrolled into age subgroups of 18-55, 56-69 and 70-plus years, which contained 148, 28 and 57 TCR-sequenced participants, respectively. Paper-wide results and their limitations: Epitopes outside the regions mutated in the B.1.351 and B.1.1.7 variants were reportedly recognized by nearly half of the unique spike-specific TCRs. Vaccine-associated CD4 TCRs spanned the whole spike protein, with dominant responses in regions 160-218 and 743-854. Because no day 14 peak-response samples were available, the repertoires could be characterized only after the peak T cell response. After two AZD1222 doses, spike-specific TCR breadth and depth were significantly higher than at day 0 and than in MenACWY recipients. Conclusions about previously exposed vaccinees are limited because only five to seven AZD1222 recipients were SARS-CoV-2 seropositive at baseline. Participants were mostly white British and included more females than males, and it was suggested by the authors that clonal diversity may have been underestimated. The 56-69-year group was small, and its depth increase did not reach significance, likely because of low power.

This specimen's time point label, per the study, means: baseline before first vaccination. Vaccinee samples came from UK trials COV001 and COV002, including a single-blind randomized controlled phase 2/3 trial of AZD1222 (ChAdOx1 nCoV-19) in healthy adults. For TCRbeta chain sequencing, PBMC samples were collected from trial participants at day 0 and at day 28 after the second dose. The CDR3 regions of human TCRbeta chains were subjected to immunosequencing. The paper's data handling went like this. TCRs in the repertoires were matched against a reference library of SARS-CoV-2-specific TCRs that had been generated with the MIRA antigen-specificity platform. Breadth was defined as the fraction of unique TCRs that were SARS-CoV-2-associated, and depth was defined as the fraction of total T cells that were SARS-CoV-2-associated. Using the MIRA data, every spike-specific TCR was mapped to the spike region that the TCR reacted to and assigned to either a CD4 or a CD8 class. Log10-transformed breadth and depth values were compared by one-way ANOVA with Sidak's multiple comparisons tests. The immuneACCESS repertoire file appears here via TCRdb, limited to in-frame rearrangements. These files lack a portion of the clones; in checked studies, under half of the deficit traces to unresolved V genes, and the cause of the others is not known. That table is the source of V, J and clone size, and D and trimming were worked out from the DNA. The sample table lists 110,000 to 150,000 clones, more than 85% of them with a count of one. Less than 6.5% of the sample is in the top ten clones.

The receptor was isolated from an adult in good health. The specimen was peripheral blood, collected on day 0 of AZD1222 vaccination. The chain is encoded by TRBV27 joined to TRBJ2-2; 11 bases in the junction line up with TRBD1. The CDR3 region has the sequence CASRGTGGSDTGELFF. The sequence in DNA is TGTGCCAGCAGGGGGACAGGGGGTTCTGACACCGGGGAGCTGTTTTTT.